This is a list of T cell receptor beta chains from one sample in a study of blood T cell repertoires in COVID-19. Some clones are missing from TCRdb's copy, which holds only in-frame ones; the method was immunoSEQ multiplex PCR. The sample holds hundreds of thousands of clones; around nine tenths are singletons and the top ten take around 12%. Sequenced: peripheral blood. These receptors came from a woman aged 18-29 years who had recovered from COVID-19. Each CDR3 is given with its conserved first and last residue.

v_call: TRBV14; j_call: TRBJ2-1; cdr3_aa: CASSHWTRIDEQFF
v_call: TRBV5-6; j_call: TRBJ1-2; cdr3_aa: CASSLDVPGQVWGDGYTF
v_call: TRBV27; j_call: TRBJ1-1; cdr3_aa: CASSAPTGWGTEAFF
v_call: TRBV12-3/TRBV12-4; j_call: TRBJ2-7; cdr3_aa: CASSSDRAVEQYF
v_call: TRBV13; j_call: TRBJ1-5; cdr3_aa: CASSLGTDLSNQPQHF
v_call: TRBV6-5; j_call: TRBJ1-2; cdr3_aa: CASSHRENYGYTF
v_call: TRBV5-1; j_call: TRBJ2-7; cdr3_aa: CASSGIGGERYEQYF
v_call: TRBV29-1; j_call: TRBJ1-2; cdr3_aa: CSVGSGLRGDYGYTF
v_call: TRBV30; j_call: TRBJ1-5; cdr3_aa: CAWSLTGTGGFLQPQHF
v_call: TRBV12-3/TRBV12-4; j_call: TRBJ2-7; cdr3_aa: CASSYRTYEQYF